A few counts support the clone carrying this TCR beta chain. Clones were read by immunoSEQ multiplex PCR, and TCRdb kept only the in-frame ones, dropping some. The sample consists of a few hundred thousand clones, about 86% of them appearing once. The data are from a study of blood T cell repertoires in COVID-19. On the study more broadly: From T cells, B-cell-depleted T cells, or PBMCs came the material, which was cDNA or gDNA.

CDR3 length: 15 amino acids. Trimming left V 0 bases short and J 0 bases short, with 9 bases between. Germline V lookup: CDR1 SGDLS, CDR2 YYNGEE. Cohorts were assigned according to the clinical history that participants reported. The sequence was obtained from a woman aged 40 to 55 with acute COVID-19. This sequence joins TRBV9 and TRBJ1-1; D is unclear. Input material: PBMCs or T cells enriched from blood (not recorded which). The CDR3 sequence: CASSVDGGMNTEAFF. DNA of the CDR3: TGTGCCAGCAGCGTAGATGGCGGAATGAACACTGAAGCTTTCTTT.